This is a list of T cell receptor beta chains from one sample in a study of CD8 T cells in Susac syndrome. Each CDR3 protein gets one entry after TCRdb re-called the immunoSEQ multiplex PCR reads with MiXCR. The table shows about 180,000 distinct CDR3 sequences, with under 97% occurring only once. The specimen was CD4+ T cells from PBMCs. These receptors were taken from a human donor with multiple sclerosis. CDR3s include the opening cysteine and the closing phenylalanine or tryptophan. A D gene is named only where the DNA matches it firmly. Clone size is stated in some rows and not others, as once, few, many or a class when expanded.

d_gene: .; abundance: .; v_gene: TRBV7-9; j_gene: TRBJ2-3; CDR3nt: TGTGCCAGCAGCTTACAGGGTTTACCGGCAACGCAGTATTTT; CDR3aa: CASSLQGLPATQYF
d_gene: .; abundance: .; v_gene: TRBV15; j_gene: TRBJ1-4; CDR3nt: TGTGCCACCAGCAGAGCGGTGGCGCAAAGGAATGAAAAACTGTTTTTT; CDR3aa: CATSRAVAQRNEKLFF
d_gene: .; abundance: .; v_gene: TRBV29-1; j_gene: TRBJ2-7; CDR3nt: TGCAGCGTGGGTGGCTCCTACGAGCAGTACTTC; CDR3aa: CSVGGSYEQYF
d_gene: .; abundance: .; v_gene: TRBV15; j_gene: TRBJ2-5; CDR3nt: TGTGCCACCAGCAGCAGGTCAGTCCAAGAGACCCAGTACTTC; CDR3aa: CATSSRSVQETQYF
d_gene: TRBD1; abundance: .; v_gene: TRBV7-9; j_gene: TRBJ1-2; CDR3nt: TGTGCCAGCAGCTTATCCGGGACAGGGGGCACGGATGGCTACACCTTC; CDR3aa: CASSLSGTGGTDGYTF
d_gene: .; abundance: .; v_gene: TRBV3-1; j_gene: TRBJ2-4; CDR3nt: TGTGCCAGCAGCCAAAGAGACAGGTTAAAAAACATTCAGTACTTC; CDR3aa: CASSQRDRLKNIQYF
d_gene: .; abundance: .; v_gene: TRBV5-6; j_gene: TRBJ2-2; CDR3nt: TGTGCCAGCAGCTTGAACGAGTGGTTCGGGCTTCACACCGGGGAGCTGTTTTTT; CDR3aa: CASSLNEWFGLHTGELFF
d_gene: TRBD1; abundance: .; v_gene: TRBV2; j_gene: TRBJ2-7; CDR3nt: TGTGCCAGCAGTGGGGACAGGGGCGGACCCTACGAGCAGTACTTC; CDR3aa: CASSGDRGGPYEQYF
d_gene: .; abundance: few; v_gene: TRBV7-2; j_gene: TRBJ2-3; CDR3nt: TGTGCCAGCAGCTTAGTGTCCAGCACAGATACGCAGTATTTT; CDR3aa: CASSLVSSTDTQYF
d_gene: .; abundance: .; v_gene: TRBV12-3/TRBV12-4; j_gene: TRBJ1-1; CDR3nt: TGTGCCAGCAGTCCGTGGGGCCAGGTGAACACTGAAGCTTTCTTT; CDR3aa: CASSPWGQVNTEAFF
d_gene: .; abundance: .; v_gene: TRBV4-3; j_gene: TRBJ2-3; CDR3nt: TGCGCCAGCAGCCAAGAAAGAGCAGATACGCAGTATTTT; CDR3aa: CASSQERADTQYF
d_gene: .; abundance: .; v_gene: TRBV3-1; j_gene: TRBJ2-7; CDR3nt: TGTGCCAGCAGCCTCGTAGGGACCACCTACGAGCAGTACTTC; CDR3aa: CASSLVGTTYEQYF
d_gene: .; abundance: .; v_gene: TRBV4-1; j_gene: TRBJ2-1; CDR3nt: TGCGCCAGCAGCCAAGTCGATATTATCTCCTACAATGAGCAGTTCTTC; CDR3aa: CASSQVDIISYNEQFF
d_gene: .; abundance: once; v_gene: TRBV12-3/TRBV12-4; j_gene: TRBJ1-4; CDR3nt: TGTGCCAGCAGTTTCTCCGTAACTAATGAAAAACTGTTTTTT; CDR3aa: CASSFSVTNEKLFF
d_gene: .; abundance: .; v_gene: TRBV20-1; j_gene: TRBJ2-1; CDR3nt: TGCAGTGCTAGGATCGGGAGCAATGAGCAGTTCTTC; CDR3aa: CSARIGSNEQFF
d_gene: .; abundance: .; v_gene: TRBV7-2; j_gene: TRBJ2-7; CDR3nt: TGTGCCAGCAGCACTTCACAGGGTTGGTACTACGAGCAGTACTTC; CDR3aa: CASSTSQGWYYEQYF
d_gene: .; abundance: once; v_gene: TRBV4-2; j_gene: TRBJ2-1; CDR3nt: TGTGCCAGCAGCCAAGATGGGGAGCCCTACAATGAGCAGTTCTTC; CDR3aa: CASSQDGEPYNEQFF
d_gene: .; abundance: .; v_gene: TRBV5-1; j_gene: TRBJ2-7; CDR3nt: TGCGCCAGCAGCCTTATGACTGAATCCTACGAGCAGTACTTC; CDR3aa: CASSLMTESYEQYF
d_gene: .; abundance: .; v_gene: TRBV3-1; j_gene: TRBJ2-7; CDR3nt: TGTGCCAGCCGCGGCAGGGGCGAGCAGTACTTC; CDR3aa: CASRGRGEQYF
d_gene: .; abundance: .; v_gene: TRBV11-1; j_gene: TRBJ2-7; CDR3nt: TGTGCCAGCAGCTTAAGACAGCTCGGCTACGAGCAGTACTTC; CDR3aa: CASSLRQLGYEQYF
d_gene: .; abundance: .; v_gene: TRBV11-1; j_gene: TRBJ2-1; CDR3nt: TGTGCCAGCAGCTTAGGAGGGAAGTCAGGGGTATCTGGCTCCTACAATGAGCAGTTCTTC; CDR3aa: CASSLGGKSGVSGSYNEQFF
d_gene: .; abundance: .; v_gene: TRBV7-3; j_gene: TRBJ1-6; CDR3nt: TGTGCCAGCAGCCTATCCCCCCGGACCGACGCAGGGCCACCCCTCCACTTT; CDR3aa: CASSLSPRTDAGPPLHF
d_gene: .; abundance: .; v_gene: TRBV30; j_gene: TRBJ2-3; CDR3nt: TGTGCCTGGGCGGGTGGGAACAGGGAGGCCGCAGATACGCAGTATTTT; CDR3aa: CAWAGGNREAADTQYF
d_gene: .; abundance: .; v_gene: TRBV7-8; j_gene: TRBJ2-7; CDR3nt: TGTGCCAGCAGCTTAGCGCGGTGGGCAGCCTACGAGCAGTACTTC; CDR3aa: CASSLARWAAYEQYF
d_gene: .; abundance: .; v_gene: TRBV4-2; j_gene: TRBJ2-5; CDR3nt: TGTGCCAGCAGCCCCCCCCGACAGGAGACCCAGTACTTC; CDR3aa: CASSPPRQETQYF
d_gene: .; abundance: once; v_gene: TRBV25-1; j_gene: TRBJ2-7; CDR3nt: TGTGCCAGCAGTGAATTGGGGGGATCCGGAGAGCAGTACTTC; CDR3aa: CASSELGGSGEQYF
d_gene: .; abundance: .; v_gene: TRBV29-1; j_gene: TRBJ1-1; CDR3nt: TGCAGCGTTGAGGTATATCGCTGGGCCTGGGGGGCGAACACTGAAGCTTTCTTT; CDR3aa: CSVEVYRWAWGANTEAFF
d_gene: .; abundance: .; v_gene: TRBV5-1; j_gene: TRBJ2-7; CDR3nt: TGCGCCAGCAGGGCCGGGGAAGGCGAGCAGTACTTC; CDR3aa: CASRAGEGEQYF
d_gene: .; abundance: once; v_gene: TRBV20-1; j_gene: TRBJ1-5; CDR3nt: TGCAGTGCTAGAGATGGCGGGGTCGGCAATCAGCCCCAGCATTTT; CDR3aa: CSARDGGVGNQPQHF
d_gene: .; abundance: .; v_gene: TRBV3-1; j_gene: TRBJ2-1; CDR3nt: TGTGCCAGCAGCCAAAACCTTGATAGCTCCCTGTTCTTC; CDR3aa: CASSQNLDSSLFF
d_gene: TRBD1; abundance: .; v_gene: TRBV14; j_gene: TRBJ2-4; CDR3nt: TGTGCCAGCAGCCCTTGGACAGGGGGGTACATTCAGTACTTC; CDR3aa: CASSPWTGGYIQYF
d_gene: .; abundance: .; v_gene: TRBV30; j_gene: TRBJ1-1; CDR3nt: TGTGCCTGGAGTGTAAGTGGACACAGGAACACTGAAGCTTTCTTT; CDR3aa: CAWSVSGHRNTEAFF
d_gene: .; abundance: .; v_gene: TRBV7-3; j_gene: TRBJ1-1; CDR3nt: TGTGCCAGCAGCGTACAACCGGGCACTGAAGCTTTCTTT; CDR3aa: CASSVQPGTEAFF
d_gene: .; abundance: .; v_gene: TRBV7-8; j_gene: TRBJ1-6; CDR3nt: TGTGCCAGCAGCTTAAGTGGACCAGTCGGTTCTCCCTCCCGCGCTTCACCCCTCCACTTT; CDR3aa: CASSLSGPVGSPSRASPLHF
d_gene: .; abundance: .; v_gene: TRBV29-1; j_gene: TRBJ1-1; CDR3nt: TGCAGCCTCCACCCATTGGAGAACACTGAAGCTTTCTTT; CDR3aa: CSLHPLENTEAFF
d_gene: TRBD2; abundance: .; v_gene: TRBV24-1; j_gene: TRBJ2-1; CDR3nt: TGTGCCACCAGTGACCCTAGCGGAGGCGACTACAATGAGCAGTTCTTC; CDR3aa: CATSDPSGGDYNEQFF
d_gene: TRBD2; abundance: .; v_gene: TRBV7-8; j_gene: TRBJ2-1; CDR3nt: TGTGCCAGCAGCTTAGATTGGGGACTAGCGGGTGAGCAGTTCTTC; CDR3aa: CASSLDWGLAGEQFF
d_gene: TRBD1; abundance: .; v_gene: TRBV3-1; j_gene: TRBJ2-3; CDR3nt: TGTGCCAGCAGCCAACTCTCGAGGGGGCGAACAGATACGCAGTATTTT; CDR3aa: CASSQLSRGRTDTQYF
d_gene: .; abundance: .; v_gene: TRBV7-2; j_gene: TRBJ1-2; CDR3nt: TGTGCCAGCAGCCCGGACATGTTTCATGGCTACACCTTC; CDR3aa: CASSPDMFHGYTF
d_gene: .; abundance: .; v_gene: TRBV7-8; j_gene: TRBJ1-1; CDR3nt: TGTGCCAGCAGCTTACACGAGGTTGCCACTGAAGCTTTCTTT; CDR3aa: CASSLHEVATEAFF
d_gene: .; abundance: few; v_gene: TRBV2; j_gene: TRBJ2-7; CDR3nt: TGTGCCAGCAGTGAGCAGGGTTCCTCCTACGAGCAGTACTTC; CDR3aa: CASSEQGSSYEQYF
d_gene: .; abundance: .; v_gene: TRBV25-1; j_gene: TRBJ1-2; CDR3nt: TGTGCCAGCAGCAGCCGGGGGGGGCGTGGCTACACCTTC; CDR3aa: CASSSRGGRGYTF